The 17 T cell receptor beta chains below all came from one sample that was sequenced in a study of control samples from healthy donors and cancer patients. Sequencing was performed with immunoSEQ multiplex PCR; in TCRdb, only in-frame clones are kept and a portion is missing. Found here are roughly 140,000 clones, roughly 93% of them singletons; the top ten hold about 2.4%. The sequencing input was blood. These receptors were taken from a man aged 50-59 years in good health.

Note on this clone: One junction end does not reproduce the germline sequence, and a read error may be involved. The chain combines TRBV9 with TRBJ1-2, with TRBD1 matching over 9 bases. CDR3 length equals 16 residues. Per germline, CDR1 SGDLS and CDR2 YYNGEE. The CDR3 region is CASSVAPSPDRGVASF. In nucleotides, the CDR3 is TGTGCCAGCAGCGTAGCCCCCTCGCCGGACAGGGGCGTTGCCTCCTTC.

This clone was counted a single time. The gene calls are TRBV5-6 and TRBJ1-6; 8 bases are a match to TRBD1. The CDR3 length is 14 residues. Trimming removed 5 bases from V and 9 bases from J; junction bases left unmatched: 7. Germline V gene sequence: CDR1 SGHDT, CDR2 YYEEEE. The CDR3 is CASSYGQGGSPLHF. CDR3 DNA sequence: TGTGCCAGCAGTTACGGACAGGGAGGTTCACCCCTCCACTTT.

The CDR3 spells CASSQEVTSSSYNSPLHF. The CDR3 coding sequence is TGTGCCAGCAGCCAAGAAGTGACGAGCAGCTCCTATAATTCACCCCTCCACTTT. This chain links TRBV3-1 (or the pseudogene TRBV3-2) with TRBJ1-6; no firm D call. Germline CDR1 reads LGHDT; CDR2 reads YNNKEL (reference sequence). The CDR3 has 18 amino acids. With 0 bases removed from V and 0 bases from J, the gap between germline ends came to 12 bases.

The rearrangement joins TRBV27 to TRBJ2-1; perhaps TRBD2 as D (6 bases). Trimming took 7 bases from V and 6 from J, leaving 19 bases between them. The length of the CDR3 is 15 residues. CDR1 and CDR2 from the germline V gene are MNHEY and SMNVEV (reference sequence). The CDR3 DNA is TGTGCCAGCAAGGCTGAACGGGAGCGTCGCAATGAGCAGTTCTTC. It is translated as CASKAERERRNEQFF.

The chain is built from TRBV6-5 and TRBJ2-2, with a weak D call TRBD1 (5 bases). Trimming took off 7 bases at V and 5 bases at J, with 11 bases between the two ends. CDR1 is MNHEY and CDR2 is SVGAGI in the germline V gene. The CDR3 spans 13 residues. In DNA, the CDR3 is TGTGCCAGCAACCCTCAGGGAACCGGGGAGCTGTTTTTT. It specifies CASNPQGTGELFF.

The gene calls are TRBV7-6 and TRBJ1-1; D call uncertain. V lost 1 base to trimming and J lost 1 base, with 10 bases between them. The germline V gene encodes CDR1 SGHVS and CDR2 FNYEAQ. This CDR3 region has 15 residues. The CDR3, as DNA: TGTGCCAGCAGCTTAGGCCGAGGAGCGAACACTGAAGCTTTCTTT. As protein: CASSLGRGANTEAFF.

V usage is TRBV10-1 and J usage is TRBJ2-1; D call uncertain. The CDR3 sequence is 19 residues long. V dropped 0 bases and J dropped 0 bases, with 18 bases sitting between them. In germline, CDR1 is WNHNN, CDR2 SYGVQD (reference sequence). The CDR3 coding sequence is TGCGCCAGCAGTGAGTCAGTGGGGTCCTATCTAAGCTCCTACAATGAGCAGTTCTTC. It specifies CASSESVGSYLSSYNEQFF.

This chain joins TRBV3-1 (or the pseudogene TRBV3-2) and TRBJ2-3; TRBD2 matches 9 bases. Germline loops: CDR1 LGHDT, CDR2 YNNKEL (reference sequence). The CDR3 spans 18 residues. The V gene end was trimmed by 0 bases and the J gene end by 5 bases; junction bases not matched to a gene: 12. CDR3 amino acids: CASSQDLLAGEGGDTQYF. CDR3 nucleotide sequence: TGTGCCAGCAGCCAAGATTTGTTAGCGGGAGAAGGGGGAGATACGCAGTATTTT.

The chain employs TRBV6-1 and TRBJ1-5; D gene unclear. Germline lookup yields CDR1 MNHNS and CDR2 SASEGT. The CDR3 is 16 amino acids. V lost 0 bases to trimming and J lost 3 bases, with 12 bases between them. The DNA for the CDR3 is TGTGCCAGCAGTGAAGCTACGGCGGGTATCAATCAGCCCCAGCATTTT. It translates to CASSEATAGINQPQHF.

This chain uses TRBV7-9 with TRBJ2-3, with 13 positions matching TRBD2. Germline loops: CDR1 SEHNR, CDR2 FQNEAQ (reference sequence). V dropped 7 bases and J dropped 3; count of bases not matched to a gene: 16. The CDR3 has 19 amino acids. Written as DNA, the CDR3 is TGTGCCAGCATCTCCTCCGGGACTAGCGGGACCGGGGATACAGATACGCAGTATTTT. It specifies CASISSGTSGTGDTDTQYF. The whole variable domain, remainder taken from reference TRBV7-9 and TRBJ2-3, is DTGVSQNPRHKITKRGQNVTFRCDPISEHNRLYWYRQTLGQGPEFLTYFQNEAQLEKSRLLSDRFSAERPKGSFSTLEIQRTEQGDSAMYLCASISSGTSGTGDTDTQYFGPGTRLTVL.

For the CDR3, the DNA is TGCGCCAGCAGCCAAGAAGGAACTAGCGGGAGAGGGGCCACCGGGGAGCTGTTTTTT. Protein product: CASSQEGTSGRGATGELFF. The gene calls are TRBV4-1 and TRBJ2-2, with 11 bases fitting TRBD2. The V gene's germline CDR1 is MGHRA and CDR2 YSYEKL. V was pared by 0 bases and J by 4 bases, with 10 bases of the junction left unmatched. CDR3 size: 19 residues.

The rearrangement joins TRBV4-1 to TRBJ2-5; D is possibly TRBD2 (6 bases). This CDR3 region has 13 residues. Germline-derived CDR1 and CDR2 are MGHRA and YSYEKL. Between the trimmed V and J ends, which lost 3 bases and 5 bases, there was a span of 10 bases. This CDR3 is CASSHPGSETQYF. DNA of the CDR3: TGCGCCAGCAGCCACCCCGGGAGTGAGACCCAGTACTTC.

V is TRBV7-9 and J is TRBJ2-1; a weak D match, TRBD2 (5 bases). The CDR3 covers 16 residues. V was pared by 5 bases and J by 4 bases, with 18 bases between. Germline CDR1 and CDR2: SEHNR and FQNEAQ (reference sequence). CDR3 DNA: TGTGCCAGCAGCCCCAAAGCGGAGCGTATATACAATGAGCAGTTCTTC. Protein: CASSPKAERIYNEQFF.

The chain uses TRBV7-3 and TRBJ2-1; D call uncertain. Germline V gives CDR1 SGHTA, CDR2 FQGTGA. The CDR3 runs to 14 residues. V was shortened by 0 bases and J by 5 bases, with 8 bases between the two germline ends. DNA of the CDR3: TGTGCCAGCAGCTTAACTCGCCTCGACAATGAGCAGTTCTTC. As protein: CASSLTRLDNEQFF.

The genes are TRBV28 and TRBJ1-2; no definite D call. The CDR3 is 11 residues long. The germline V and J ends were trimmed by 11 bases and 0 bases, with 7 bases remaining between them. Looked up from germline, CDR1 is MDHEN and CDR2 is SYDVKM. The DNA for the CDR3 is TGTGCCGGCGGGACTAACTATGGCTACACCTTC. It translates to CAGGTNYGYTF.

The chain recombines TRBV7-9 with TRBJ2-2; the match to TRBD2 covers 12 bases. J gave up 3 bases and V 5 bases, and 4 bases lay outside the gene matches. Germline loops: CDR1 SEHNR, CDR2 FQNEAQ (reference sequence). The CDR3 loop spans 16 amino acids. Here the CDR3 DNA reads TGTGCCAGCAGCCCTAGCGGGAGGGCCGACACCGGGGAGCTGTTTTTT. It encodes CASSPSGRADTGELFF.

This chain uses TRBV12-3 or TRBV12-4 with TRBJ2-7; D not certain. V was trimmed by 7 bases and J by 2 bases, leaving 9 bases between them. The CDR3 spans 12 residues. Written as DNA, the CDR3 is TGTGCCAGCAAAGGCGTCCCCTACGAGCAGTACTTC. Amino acid sequence: CASKGVPYEQYF.